One sample yielded the 21 T cell receptor beta chains listed below, sequenced in a study of blood T cell repertoires in COVID-19. TCRdb's table, derived via immunoSEQ multiplex PCR, lists solely in-frame clones and lacks some. The table has roughly 100,000 clones, about four fifths seen once; the top ten hold over 9.5%. Specimen: peripheral blood. These receptors originate from a man between 40 and 49 years old with active or convalescent COVID-19.

J is TRBJ1-5 and V is TRBV30; D is possibly TRBD1 (6 bases). Germline CDR1 and CDR2: GTSNPN and SVGIG (reference sequence). This CDR3 spans 14 amino acids. CDR3 nucleotides: TGTGCTTTAAGCCCTGGGGGCTTCAATCAGCCCCAGCATTTT. Translating it yields CALSPGGFNQPQHF.

The J gene is TRBJ2-7, the V gene TRBV5-1; 7 nucleotides align to TRBD1. Germline CDR1 is SGHRS and CDR2 is YFSETQ. This CDR3 is built from 15 residues. V was clipped by 4 bases and J by 3 bases; unmatched bases: 10. CDR3 residues: CASSTWDREDYEQYF. DNA of the CDR3: TGCGCCAGCAGCACATGGGACAGAGAAGACTACGAGCAGTACTTC. Combining the CDR3 with reference TRBV5-1 and TRBJ2-7 gives the whole variable domain KAGVTQTPRYLIKTRGQQVTLSCSPISGHRSVSWYQQTPGQGLQFLFEYFSETQRNKGNFPGRFSGRQFSNSRSEMNVSTLELGDSALYLCASSTWDREDYEQYFGPGTRLTVT.

The chain joins TRBV5-8 to TRBJ2-7; tentative D call: TRBD1 (5 bases). The CDR3 is 13 residues long. CDR1 and CDR2 from the germline V gene are SGHTS and YDEGEE. Trimming took off 4 bases at V and 4 bases at J, with 12 bases between the two ends. CDR3: CASSPPSGYEQYF. CDR3 DNA: TGTGCCAGCAGCCCACCTTCAGGGTACGAGCAGTACTTC.

The chain couples TRBV6-5 to TRBJ2-7; D possibly corresponds to TRBD1 (5 bases). The germline V gene has CDR1 MNHEY and CDR2 SVGAGI. Trimming left V 6 bases short and J 6 bases short, with 15 bases between. This CDR3 has 13 amino acids. DNA of the CDR3: TGTGCCAGCAGCTTACAGGTTTACGGCGAGCAGTACTTC. Translated, it gives CASSLQVYGEQYF.

The chain carries TRBV18 and TRBJ1-1, with 9 positions matching TRBD1. The V gene end was trimmed by 6 bases and the J gene end by 6 bases; junction bases not matched to a gene: 8. The CDR3 sequence is 14 residues long. CDR1 and CDR2 (germline): KGHSH, LQKENI. The CDR3 DNA is TGTGCCAGCTCCGGGGACAGGGAAGGTCCTGAAGCTTTCTTT. The encoded protein is CASSGDREGPEAFF.

V gene TRBV28 combines with J gene TRBJ2-1; 8 bases match TRBD1. The CDR3 is made up of 16 amino acids. CDR1 MDHEN and CDR2 SYDVKM come from the germline V gene. V shed 5 bases and J 10 bases; nucleotides not matched to a gene: 16. The DNA for the CDR3 is TGTGCCAGCAGTCAAAACGGAGGACAGGGTTCTAGGGAGCAGTTCTTC. It codes for CASSQNGGQGSREQFF.

This clone was counted once. This chain links TRBV5-5 with TRBJ2-7; D gene unclear. The CDR3 sequence is 15 residues long. Germline assignment: CDR1 SGHKS and CDR2 YYEKEE (reference sequence). Trimming took off 0 bases at V and 0 bases at J, with 10 bases between the two ends. The CDR3 DNA reads as TGTGCCAGCAGCTTGGGACTCCAGAGCTCCTACGAGCAGTACTTC. It yields the protein CASSLGLQSSYEQYF.

The chain carries TRBV3-1 (or the pseudogene TRBV3-2) and TRBJ1-3; TRBD1 might be the D (5 bases). From germline, CDR1 is LGHDT and CDR2 YNNKEL (reference sequence). The CDR3 loop spans 17 amino acids. V was clipped by 4 bases and J by 0 bases, with 16 bases between them. The CDR3 loop reads CASSRGVGGTSGNTIYF. DNA of the CDR3: TGTGCCAGCAGCCGGGGGGTGGGTGGCACCTCTGGAAACACCATATATTTT.

The chain combines TRBV21-1 with TRBJ1-2. TRBV21-1 is flagged as a pseudogene. The CDR3 extends over 15 amino acids. CDR3 in amino acids: CASSTRPRRIYGYTF. The CDR3 DNA sequence: TGTGCCAGCAGCACAAGACCCCGGAGGATCTATGGCTACACCTTC.

This chain uses TRBV6-6 with TRBJ2-7; TRBD2 matches 9 bases. Germline CDR1 and CDR2: MNHNY and SVGAGI (reference sequence). V was pared by 8 bases and J by 5 bases, with 16 bases of the junction left unmatched. The CDR3 runs to 16 residues. CDR3 bases: TGTGCCAGCCGACTCGACGGCGGGGGGGCCTTTGACGAGCAGTACTTC. Its translation: CASRLDGGGAFDEQYF.

The rearrangement uses TRBV6-2 or TRBV6-3 and TRBJ1-1; D gene ambiguous. Germline loops: CDR1 MNHEY, CDR2 SVGEGT. Trimming took off 0 bases at V and 4 bases at J, with 6 bases between the two ends. The CDR3 runs to 13 residues. The CDR3 protein is CASSYSQRTEAFF. The CDR3 DNA reads TGTGCCAGCAGTTACTCCCAGCGCACTGAAGCTTTCTTT.

This sequence joins TRBV18 and TRBJ1-2; 10 bases match TRBD1. The CDR3 is made up of 20 amino acids. From germline, CDR1 is KGHSH and CDR2 LQKENI. The trim removed 3 bases at V and 0 bases at J, leaving 16 bases unmatched. In nucleotides, the CDR3 is TGTGCCAGCTCACCCCTTCCCGGACAGGGGGGCTTTCTAGCTAACTATGGCTACACCTTC. Translating gives CASSPLPGQGGFLANYGYTF.

This chain joins TRBV19 and TRBJ2-2, with 9 bases identical to TRBD2. The V gene's germline CDR1 is LNHDA and CDR2 SQIVND (reference sequence). The CDR3 has 15 amino acids. With V trimmed by 2 bases and J by 5 bases, 3 bases remained unmatched. CDR3 residues: CASSIIAGVTGELFF. The DNA for the CDR3 is TGTGCCAGTAGTATAATAGCGGGGGTTACCGGGGAGCTGTTTTTT.

The chain links TRBV7-2 to TRBJ1-1, with 7 nucleotides matching TRBD1. The V gene's germline CDR1 is SGHTA and CDR2 FQGNSA. The trim removed 5 bases at V and 5 bases at J, leaving 11 bases unmatched. The CDR3 loop spans 15 amino acids. CDR3 DNA sequence: TGTGCCAGCAGCCAACCGACAGGGTTACGAACTGAAGCTTTCTTT. Amino acids: CASSQPTGLRTEAFF. Full variable domain (outside the CDR3, taken from reference TRBV7-2 and TRBJ1-1): GAGVSQSPSNKVTEKGKDVELRCDPISGHTALYWYRQSLGQGLEFLIYFQGNSAPDKSGLPSDRFSAERTGGSVSTLTIQRTQQEDSAVYLCASSQPTGLRTEAFFGQGTRLTVV.

The genes are TRBV2 and TRBJ2-5; D gene uncertain. CDR3 size: 13 residues. Germline values: CDR1 SNHLY, CDR2 FYNNEI. V gave up 7 bases and J gave up 2 bases, with 11 bases separating them. The CDR3 reads CASKRSEQETQYF. The CDR3 DNA reads TGTGCCAGCAAGAGGTCGGAACAAGAGACCCAGTACTTC.

The chain links TRBV7-9 to TRBJ2-5; 7 bases fit TRBD2. This CDR3 comprises 14 residues. Per germline, CDR1 SEHNR and CDR2 FQNEAQ (reference sequence). V gave up 3 bases and J gave up 4 bases; unmatched junction bases: 5. DNA of the CDR3: TGTGCCAGCAGCTTCGGTCCGGGAGGAGAGACCCAGTACTTC. This translates into CASSFGPGGETQYF.

CDR3 DNA sequence: TGCAGCGTTGTGGGGGCGGACAGTATAGACTACACCTTC. It specifies CSVVGADSIDYTF. This chain uses TRBV29-1 with TRBJ1-2; tentative D call: TRBD1 (6 bases). The CDR3 contains 13 residues. Per the germline V gene, CDR1 is SQVTM and CDR2 is ANQGSEA. V dropped 4 bases and J dropped 10 bases, with 19 bases sitting between them.

This chain joins TRBV28 and TRBJ1-1, with 8 nucleotides matching TRBD1. After removal of 6 bases from V and 2 bases from J, the junction contained 8 bases not matched to a gene. CDR3 size: 15 residues. Germline CDR1 MDHEN, CDR2 SYDVKM. CDR3 amino acids: CASSPGQAPNTEAFF. DNA of the CDR3: TGTGCCAGCAGCCCGGGACAGGCTCCCAACACTGAAGCTTTCTTT.

The V and J genes are TRBV6-5 and TRBJ1-4; a possible D gene is TRBD1 (6 bases). The germline V and J ends were trimmed by 11 bases and 9 bases, with 19 bases remaining between them. CDR1 and CDR2 from the germline V gene are MNHEY and SVGAGI. This CDR3 region has 13 residues. CDR3 loop: CASRGEGRQKLFF. In DNA form, the CDR3 reads TGTGCCTCGAGGGGGGAGGGACGGCAAAAACTGTTTTTT.

The rearrangement links TRBV12-3 or TRBV12-4 to TRBJ1-1, with D possibly matching TRBD1 (5 bases). Trimming removed 3 bases at V and 11 bases at J, with 13 bases between. This CDR3 is 12 amino acids long. The CDR3 nucleotides read TGTGCCAGCAGTTTGGAAATCTGGGGCGCTTTCTTT. Translation: CASSLEIWGAFF.

J is TRBJ2-1 and V is TRBV3-1 (or the pseudogene TRBV3-2); TRBD1 is a possible D gene (5 bases). The CDR3 is made up of 13 amino acids. Trimming took off 3 bases at V and 6 bases at J, with 9 bases between the two ends. The germline V gene encodes CDR1 LGHDT and CDR2 YNNKEL (reference sequence). The CDR3 region is CASSQSTGNEQFF. The CDR3 coding sequence is TGTGCCAGCAGCCAGTCCACAGGCAATGAGCAGTTCTTC.